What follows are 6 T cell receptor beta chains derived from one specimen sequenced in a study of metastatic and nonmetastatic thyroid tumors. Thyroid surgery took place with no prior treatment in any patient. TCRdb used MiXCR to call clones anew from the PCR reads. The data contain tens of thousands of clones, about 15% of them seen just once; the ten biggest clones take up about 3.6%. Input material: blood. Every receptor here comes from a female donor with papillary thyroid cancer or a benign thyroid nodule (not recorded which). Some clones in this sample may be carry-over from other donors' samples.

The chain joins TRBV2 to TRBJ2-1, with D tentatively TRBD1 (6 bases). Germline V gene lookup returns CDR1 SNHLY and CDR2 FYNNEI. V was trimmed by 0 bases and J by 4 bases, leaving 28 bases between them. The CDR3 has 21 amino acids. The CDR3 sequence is CASSEAQRLGATSSSYNEQFF. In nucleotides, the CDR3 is TGTGCCAGCAGTGAAGCCCAACGGTTGGGGGCCACCTCAAGCTCATACAATGAGCAGTTCTTC.

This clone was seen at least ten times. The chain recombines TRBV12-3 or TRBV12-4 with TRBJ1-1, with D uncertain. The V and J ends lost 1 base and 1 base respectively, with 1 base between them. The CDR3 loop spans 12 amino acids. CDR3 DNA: TGTGCCAGCAGTTTAGGGAACACTGAAGCTTTCTTT. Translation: CASSLGNTEAFF.

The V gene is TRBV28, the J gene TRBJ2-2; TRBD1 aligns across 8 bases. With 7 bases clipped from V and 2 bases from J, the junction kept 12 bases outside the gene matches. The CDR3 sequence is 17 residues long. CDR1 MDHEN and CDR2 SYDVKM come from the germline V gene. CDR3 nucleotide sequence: TGTGCCAGCACTTCAACCGGGACAGGTATTAACACCGGGGAGCTGTTTTTT. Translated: CASTSTGTGINTGELFF.

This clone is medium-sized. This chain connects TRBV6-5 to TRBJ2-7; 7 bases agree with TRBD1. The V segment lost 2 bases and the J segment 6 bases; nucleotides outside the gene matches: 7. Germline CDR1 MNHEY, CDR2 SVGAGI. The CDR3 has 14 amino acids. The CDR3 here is CASSYRQGVGEQYF. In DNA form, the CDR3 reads TGTGCCAGCAGTTACAGGCAGGGGGTAGGCGAGCAGTACTTC.

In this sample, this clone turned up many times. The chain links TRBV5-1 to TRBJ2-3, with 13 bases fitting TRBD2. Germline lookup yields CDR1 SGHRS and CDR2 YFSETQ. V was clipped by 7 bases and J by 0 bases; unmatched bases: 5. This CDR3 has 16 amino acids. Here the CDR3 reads CASSTSGGASTDTQYF. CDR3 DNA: TGCGCCAGCTCAACTAGCGGGGGGGCTAGCACAGATACGCAGTATTTT.

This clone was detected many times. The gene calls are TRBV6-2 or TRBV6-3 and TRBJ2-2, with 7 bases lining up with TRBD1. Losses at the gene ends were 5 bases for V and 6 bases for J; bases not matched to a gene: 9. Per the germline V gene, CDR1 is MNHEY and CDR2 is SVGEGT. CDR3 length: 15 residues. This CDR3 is CASSRPRQGAGELFF. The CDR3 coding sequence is TGTGCCAGCAGTCGGCCAAGACAGGGTGCCGGGGAGCTGTTTTTT.